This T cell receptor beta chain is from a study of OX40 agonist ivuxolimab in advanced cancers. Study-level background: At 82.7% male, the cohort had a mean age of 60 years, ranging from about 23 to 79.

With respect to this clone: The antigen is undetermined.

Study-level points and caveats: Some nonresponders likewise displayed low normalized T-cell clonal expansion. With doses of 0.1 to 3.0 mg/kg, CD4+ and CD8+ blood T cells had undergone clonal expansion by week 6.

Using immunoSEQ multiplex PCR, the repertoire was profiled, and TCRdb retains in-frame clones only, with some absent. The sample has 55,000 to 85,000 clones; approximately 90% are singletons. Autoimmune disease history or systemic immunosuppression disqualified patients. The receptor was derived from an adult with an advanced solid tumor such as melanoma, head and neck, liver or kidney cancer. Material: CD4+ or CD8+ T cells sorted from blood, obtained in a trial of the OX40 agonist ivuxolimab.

The CDR3 sequence is CATSRDKIVSSTGELFF. CDR3 DNA: TGTGCCACCAGCAGAGATAAGATAGTTTCCTCCACCGGGGAGCTGTTTTTT. The chain couples TRBV15 to TRBJ2-2; the D is unclear. The CDR3 runs to 17 residues. Germline CDR1 and CDR2: LNHNV and YYDKDF (reference sequence). Trimming shortened V by 0 bases and J by 4 bases, and 15 bases separated the two germline ends.